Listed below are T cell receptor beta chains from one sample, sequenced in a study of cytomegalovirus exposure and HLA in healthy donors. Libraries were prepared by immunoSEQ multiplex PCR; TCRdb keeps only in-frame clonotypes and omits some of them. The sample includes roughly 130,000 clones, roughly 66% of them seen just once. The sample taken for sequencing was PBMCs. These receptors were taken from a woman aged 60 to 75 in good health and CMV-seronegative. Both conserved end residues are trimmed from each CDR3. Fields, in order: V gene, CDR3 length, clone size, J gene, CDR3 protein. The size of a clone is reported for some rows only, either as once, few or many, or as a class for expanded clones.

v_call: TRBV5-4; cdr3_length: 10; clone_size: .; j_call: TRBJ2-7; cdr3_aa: ASSLDTYEQY
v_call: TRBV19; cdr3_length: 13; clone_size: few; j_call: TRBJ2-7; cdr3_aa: ASSMLGGTPREQY
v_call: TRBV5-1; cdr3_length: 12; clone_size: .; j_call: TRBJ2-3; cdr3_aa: ASTLRSGGDTQY
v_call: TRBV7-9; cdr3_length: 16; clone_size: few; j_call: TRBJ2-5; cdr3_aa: SSSPPRFRGSLLETQY
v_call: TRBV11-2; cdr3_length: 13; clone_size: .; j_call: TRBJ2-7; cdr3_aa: ASSFGQGPSYEQY
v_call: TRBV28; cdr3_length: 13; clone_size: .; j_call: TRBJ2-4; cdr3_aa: ASSSAEGAKNIQY
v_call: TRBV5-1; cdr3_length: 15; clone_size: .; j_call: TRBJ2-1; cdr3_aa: ASSWTSGRQGYNEQF
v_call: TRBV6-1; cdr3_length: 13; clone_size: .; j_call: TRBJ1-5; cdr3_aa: ASSPLSRGDQPQH
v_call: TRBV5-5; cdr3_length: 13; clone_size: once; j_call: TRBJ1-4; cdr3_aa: ASSPGGQGLGKLF
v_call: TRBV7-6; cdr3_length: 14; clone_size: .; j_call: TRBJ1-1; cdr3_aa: ASSLAAGQGNTEAF
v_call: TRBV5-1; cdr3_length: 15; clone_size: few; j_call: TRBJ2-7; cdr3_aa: ASSFRGSASSSYEQY
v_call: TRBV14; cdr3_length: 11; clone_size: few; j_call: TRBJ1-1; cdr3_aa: ASSQTGPTEAF
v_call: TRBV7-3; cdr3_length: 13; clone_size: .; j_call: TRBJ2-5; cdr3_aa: ASSPQGARGETQY
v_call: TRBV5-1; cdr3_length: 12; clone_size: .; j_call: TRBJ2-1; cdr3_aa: ASSLAASGSEQF
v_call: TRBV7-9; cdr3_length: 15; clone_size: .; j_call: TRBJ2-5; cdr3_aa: ASSVTFRTLTQETQY
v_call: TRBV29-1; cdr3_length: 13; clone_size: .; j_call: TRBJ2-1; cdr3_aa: SVARENRFDNEQF
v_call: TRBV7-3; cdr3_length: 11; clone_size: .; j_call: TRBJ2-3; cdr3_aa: ASSVDSTDTQY
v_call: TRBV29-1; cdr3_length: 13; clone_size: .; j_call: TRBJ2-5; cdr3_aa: SVVRTGGVGETQY
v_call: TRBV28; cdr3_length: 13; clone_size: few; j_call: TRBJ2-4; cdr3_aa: ASSSQGPAKNIQY
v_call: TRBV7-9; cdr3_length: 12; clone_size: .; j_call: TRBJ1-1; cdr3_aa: ASSLDRGDTEAF
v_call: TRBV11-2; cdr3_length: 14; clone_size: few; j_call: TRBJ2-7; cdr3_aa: ASSVRTSGSRNEQY
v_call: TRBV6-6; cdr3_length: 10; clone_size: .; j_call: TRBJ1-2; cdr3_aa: ASLTANYGYT
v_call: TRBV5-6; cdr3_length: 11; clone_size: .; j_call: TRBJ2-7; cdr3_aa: ASRKAGLYEQY
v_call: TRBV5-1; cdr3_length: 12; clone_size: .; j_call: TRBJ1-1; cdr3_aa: ASSLERGWTEAF
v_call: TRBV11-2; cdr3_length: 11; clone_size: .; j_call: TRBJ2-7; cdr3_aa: ASRGDSSYEQY
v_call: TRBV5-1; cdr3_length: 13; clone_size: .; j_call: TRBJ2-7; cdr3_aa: ASSSTTGDRNEQY
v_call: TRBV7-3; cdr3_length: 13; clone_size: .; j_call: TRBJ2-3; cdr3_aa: ASSLGGRVTDTQY
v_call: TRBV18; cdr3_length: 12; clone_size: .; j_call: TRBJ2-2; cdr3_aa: ASSIQGRGGELF
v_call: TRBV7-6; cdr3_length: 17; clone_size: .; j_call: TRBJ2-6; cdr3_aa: ASSPGSGASVSGANVLT
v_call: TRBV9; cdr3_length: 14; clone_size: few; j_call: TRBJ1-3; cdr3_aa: ASSVALPSSGNTIY
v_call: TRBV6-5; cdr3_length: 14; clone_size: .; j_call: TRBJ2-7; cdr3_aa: ASSYFRPDRGAEQY
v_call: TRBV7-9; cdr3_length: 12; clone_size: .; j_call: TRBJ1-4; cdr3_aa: ASSRDRGNEKLF
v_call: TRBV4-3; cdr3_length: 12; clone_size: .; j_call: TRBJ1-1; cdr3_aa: ASSSGQGGTEAF
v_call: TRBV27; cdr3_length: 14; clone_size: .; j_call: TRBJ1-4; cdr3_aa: ASSLLSVGSNEKLF
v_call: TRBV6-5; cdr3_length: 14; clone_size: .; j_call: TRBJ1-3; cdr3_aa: ASSYSPGLSGNTIY
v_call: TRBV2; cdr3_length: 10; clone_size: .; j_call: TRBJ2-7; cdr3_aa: ASSEAGGEQY
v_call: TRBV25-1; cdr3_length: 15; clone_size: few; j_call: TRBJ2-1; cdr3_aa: ASSEGGFERDYNEQF
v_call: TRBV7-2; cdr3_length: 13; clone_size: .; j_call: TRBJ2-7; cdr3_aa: ASSLNLGSSYEQY
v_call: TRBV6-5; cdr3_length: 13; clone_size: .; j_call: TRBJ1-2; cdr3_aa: ASSYGMGQKYGYT
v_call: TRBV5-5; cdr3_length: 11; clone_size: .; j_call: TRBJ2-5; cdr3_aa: ASSLEGRETQY
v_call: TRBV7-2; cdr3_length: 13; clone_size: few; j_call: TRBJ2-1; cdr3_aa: ASSPLSSDWNEQF
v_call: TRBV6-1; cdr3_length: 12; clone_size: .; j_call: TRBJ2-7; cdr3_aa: ASTFSSGRNEQY
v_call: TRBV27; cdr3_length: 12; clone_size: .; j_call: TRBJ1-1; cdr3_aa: ASSLSPGTLGAF
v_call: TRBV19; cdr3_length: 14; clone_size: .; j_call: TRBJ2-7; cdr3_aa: ASSIGDRVGAYEQY